Given below is one TCR beta chain in context. This record belongs to a study of cytomegalovirus exposure and HLA in healthy donors. PCR primers comprised 60 Vbeta and 13 Jbeta primers. Sequencing was performed with immunoSEQ multiplex PCR; in TCRdb, only in-frame clones are kept and a portion is missing. The top ten clones hold around 0.97% of a sample with about 160,000 clones, over 75% of them seen once. The CDR3 contains 14 residues. V dropped 4 bases and J dropped 8; count of bases not matched to a gene: 10. CDR1 is SGHNT, CDR2 YYREEE, per germline (reference sequence). The V and J genes are TRBV5-4 and TRBJ1-1, with 8 bases lining up with TRBD1. Sequenced: PBMCs. This TCR was recovered from a woman in her 50s in good health and CMV-seropositive. The CDR3 DNA sequence: TGTGCCAGCAGCCCCACATCGGACAGGGAAGAAGCTTTCTTT. Its protein is CASSPTSDREEAFF.